The rows below give T cell receptor beta chains drawn from one sample of a study of cytomegalovirus exposure and HLA in healthy donors. Assay: immunoSEQ multiplex PCR; the TCRdb copy retains only in-frame clones and omits some. The sample has some 100,000 clones; just under 70% are singletons. The specimen sequenced was PBMCs. These receptors all come from a woman aged 50 to 65 in good health and CMV-seropositive. The CDR3 runs from the conserved cysteine through the conserved F or W. The D gene is left open where the match is weak. Some rows have no size entry. The others give once, few or many, or a class for an expanded clone.

j_gene,v_gene,abundance,d_gene,CDR3aa,CDR3nt
TRBJ2-3,TRBV10-3,.,TRBD2,CAISEPNSGGASTDTQYF,TGTGCCATCAGTGAGCCGAACAGCGGGGGCGCCAGCACAGATACGCAGTATTTT
TRBJ2-1,TRBV7-2,.,.,CASRLGSLEQFF,TGTGCCAGCAGATTAGGGAGCCTAGAGCAGTTCTTC
TRBJ2-3,TRBV7-2,.,TRBD2,CASSFTSGSGAQYF,TGTGCCAGCAGCTTCACTAGCGGGAGTGGGGCGCAGTATTTT
TRBJ1-6,TRBV5-1,few,.,CASSLGGVYNSPLHF,TGCGCCAGCAGCTTGGGGGGAGTGTATAATTCACCCCTCCACTTT
TRBJ2-2,TRBV6-5,.,.,CASSELQGGGELFF,TGTGCCAGCAGTGAACTACAGGGTGGCGGGGAGCTGTTTTTT
TRBJ1-1,TRBV7-3,.,TRBD1,CASSSWTGGMRSEAFF,TGTGCCAGCAGCTCCTGGACAGGGGGTATGAGGTCTGAAGCTTTCTTT
TRBJ1-4,TRBV9,.,.,CASSVAGVAEKLFF,TGTGCCAGCAGCGTAGCAGGGGTCGCGGAAAAACTGTTTTTT
TRBJ2-2,TRBV27,.,TRBD2,CASSLGLAGDITGELFF,TGTGCCAGCAGTCTGGGACTAGCGGGAGATATCACCGGGGAGCTGTTTTTT
TRBJ2-1,TRBV19,.,TRBD1,CASGTVIASYNEQFF,TGTGCCAGTGGGACAGTCATTGCTTCCTACAATGAGCAGTTCTTC
TRBJ2-2,TRBV2,.,.,CASRGAANTGELFF,TGTGCCAGCAGGGGGGCAGCGAACACCGGGGAGCTGTTTTTT
TRBJ2-5,TRBV10-2,.,.,CATAPSMETQYF,TGCGCCACCGCGCCCTCCATGGAGACCCAGTACTTC
TRBJ2-7,TRBV27,once,.,CASSDPGSSYEQYF,TGTGCCAGCAGCGACCCTGGGAGCTCCTACGAGCAGTACTTC
TRBJ2-7,TRBV7-9,few,TRBD2,CSSSSTGTSGSYEQYF,TGTTCCAGCAGTTCCACCGGGACTAGCGGCTCCTACGAGCAGTACTTC
TRBJ1-3,TRBV9,.,.,CASSAGQRTSGNTIYF,TGTGCCAGCAGCGCTGGACAGCGGACCTCTGGAAACACCATATATTTT
TRBJ2-7,TRBV14,.,.,CASSHTFVRPYEQYF,TGTGCCAGCAGCCACACTTTCGTCCGCCCATACGAGCAGTACTTC
TRBJ2-1,TRBV19,few,.,CASKIGAEQFF,TGTGCCAGTAAGATTGGGGCTGAGCAGTTCTTC
TRBJ2-5,TRBV14,.,.,CASSPLTGLRQETQYF,TGTGCCAGCAGCCCTCTTACGGGACTCCGCCAAGAGACCCAGTACTTC
TRBJ2-1,TRBV29-1,.,.,CSVALREAEQFF,TGCAGCGTTGCATTGAGGGAAGCTGAGCAGTTCTTC
TRBJ2-1,TRBV19,once,TRBD2,CASRTSGPYNEQFF,TGTGCCAGCAGAACTAGCGGGCCTTACAATGAGCAGTTCTTC
TRBJ2-7,TRBV11-2,.,.,CASSLELARHEQYF,TGTGCCAGCAGCTTAGAGCTCGCTAGGCACGAGCAGTACTTC
TRBJ2-1,TRBV7-2,few,.,CASSPLGRSSYNEQFF,TGTGCCAGCAGCCCATTAGGGAGGAGCTCCTACAATGAGCAGTTCTTC
TRBJ1-2,TRBV28,few,TRBD1,CASSFSGTGGRHGYTF,TGTGCCAGCAGTTTCTCCGGGACAGGGGGCAGGCATGGCTACACCTTC
TRBJ2-7,TRBV5-8,.,.,CASSFRGSYEQYF,TGTGCCAGCAGCTTCCGGGGGTCCTACGAGCAGTACTTC
TRBJ2-2,TRBV5-1,.,TRBD2,CASSLASGKWELFF,TGCGCCAGCAGCTTGGCTAGCGGGAAGTGGGAGCTGTTTTTT
TRBJ2-3,TRBV2,.,.,CASSEATGTDTQYF,TGTGCCAGCAGTGAAGCGACAGGAACAGATACGCAGTATTTT
TRBJ2-5,TRBV4-3,.,TRBD1,CASSQNRDRGLEQYF,TGCGCCAGCAGCCAAAACCGGGACAGGGGGCTTGAGCAGTACTTC
TRBJ2-1,TRBV5-1,few,TRBD2,CASSTLAGLHNEQFF,TGCGCCAGCAGCACTTTAGCGGGTCTCCACAATGAGCAGTTCTTC
TRBJ2-5,TRBV6-5,.,TRBD2,CASSYDPSGGPQYF,TGTGCCAGCAGTTACGATCCTAGCGGGGGGCCCCAGTACTTC
TRBJ1-2,TRBV28,.,.,CASLEVGGQFNYGYTF,TGTGCCAGCTTAGAGGTCGGGGGGCAGTTCAACTATGGCTACACCTTC
TRBJ2-1,TRBV2,.,TRBD1,CATQSDRDNEQFF,TGTGCCACCCAAAGCGACAGGGACAATGAGCAGTTCTTC
TRBJ1-4,TRBV10-3,few,.,CAISDQQGDGEKLFF,TGTGCCATCAGTGATCAACAGGGCGATGGTGAAAAACTGTTTTTT
TRBJ2-7,TRBV28,.,TRBD1,CASSPPEGRGPSF,TGTGCCAGCAGTCCCCCAGAGGGCAGGGGGCCATCCTTC
TRBJ1-5,TRBV4-2,few,.,CASSQDRVPPQHF,TGTGCCAGCAGCCAAGACAGGGTCCCGCCCCAGCATTTT
TRBJ2-1,TRBV28,.,TRBD1,CASRTGGNNEQFF,TGTGCCAGCCGGACAGGGGGCAACAATGAGCAGTTCTTC
TRBJ2-2,TRBV2,.,TRBD2,CASTRTSANTGELFF,TGTGCCAGCACCCGGACTAGCGCGAACACCGGGGAGCTGTTTTTT
TRBJ1-1,TRBV11-3,.,.,CASGRGGNTEAFF,TGTGCCAGCGGCCGAGGAGGGAACACTGAAGCTTTCTTT
TRBJ2-7,TRBV13,.,TRBD1,CASSRVRGYEQYF,TGTGCCAGCAGCCGCGTCAGGGGGTACGAGCAGTACTTC
TRBJ1-5,TRBV19,.,.,CASSIDRTKSSGNQPQHF,TGTGCCAGTAGTATAGATCGAACGAAAAGTAGCGGCAATCAGCCCCAGCATTTT
TRBJ1-1,TRBV5-1,.,.,CASSRDGNPTEAFF,TGCGCCAGCAGTAGAGATGGTAATCCTACTGAAGCTTTCTTT
TRBJ2-7,TRBV7-9,few,.,CASSLEPGSSYEQYF,TGTGCCAGCAGCTTAGAACCGGGTTCCTCCTACGAGCAGTACTTC
TRBJ1-1,TRBV12-5,.,TRBD1,CASGFGTANTEAFF,TGTGCTAGTGGTTTCGGGACAGCGAACACTGAAGCTTTCTTT
TRBJ2-2,TRBV7-6,.,TRBD1,CASSPGAGGVTGELFF,TGTGCCAGCAGCCCCGGAGCAGGGGGCGTCACCGGGGAGCTGTTTTTT
TRBJ2-7,TRBV29-1,.,.,CSVEQQGREQYF,TGCAGCGTTGAACAACAGGGCCGCGAGCAGTACTTC
TRBJ1-3,TRBV6-1,.,.,CASSAGARNTIYF,TGTGCCAGCAGTGCAGGGGCACGGAACACCATATATTTT
TRBJ2-7,TRBV5-1,.,TRBD2,CASNLLTGGEQYF,TGCGCCAGCAACCTCCTCACGGGAGGCGAGCAGTACTTC
TRBJ2-1,TRBV13,once,TRBD1,CASEPLGSRTGPLVIEQFF,TGTGCCAGCGAGCCCCTTGGGTCTAGGACAGGGCCTCTGGTGATCGAGCAGTTCTTC
TRBJ1-5,TRBV30,.,.,CAWRGGGDQPQHF,TGTGCCTGGAGAGGAGGGGGGGATCAGCCCCAGCATTTT
TRBJ2-3,TRBV27,.,TRBD2,CASRGLAGMLGTDTQYF,TGTGCCAGCCGGGGACTAGCGGGAATGTTGGGGACAGATACGCAGTATTTT
TRBJ2-7,TRBV7-3,.,TRBD2,CASSFVAGGNEQYF,TGTGCCAGCAGCTTCGTGGCGGGAGGAAACGAGCAGTACTTC
TRBJ2-1,TRBV5-4,.,TRBD1,CASSSPRDRANNEQFF,TGTGCCAGCAGCTCCCCTCGGGACAGGGCTAACAATGAGCAGTTCTTC
TRBJ2-1,TRBV11-3,.,.,CASSYDSYNEQFF,TGTGCCAGCAGCTACGACAGTTACAATGAGCAGTTCTTC
TRBJ2-7,TRBV4-3,few,TRBD1,CASSQDGTALPHEQYF,TGCGCCAGCAGCCAAGACGGGACAGCCCTCCCCCACGAGCAGTACTTC
TRBJ2-7,TRBV19,.,.,CARGKGGPGTYEQYF,TGTGCCAGAGGGAAAGGGGGACCTGGAACCTACGAGCAGTACTTC
TRBJ2-7,TRBV11-2,.,TRBD1,CASSSRDRTREQYF,TGTGCCAGCAGCTCAAGGGACAGGACCCGCGAGCAGTACTTC
TRBJ1-1,TRBV5-3,.,TRBD1,CARSQTTGGKNTEAFF,TGTGCCAGAAGCCAAACGACAGGGGGTAAGAACACTGAAGCTTTCTTT
TRBJ2-1,TRBV2,.,.,CASSGRLASVDEQFF,TGTGCCAGCAGTGGGAGGCTAGCTTCAGTTGATGAGCAGTTCTTC
TRBJ1-4,TRBV2,.,.,CASSRALASNEKLFF,TGTGCCAGCAGTAGGGCGCTAGCCTCGAATGAAAAACTGTTTTTT
TRBJ1-1,TRBV5-4,.,.,CASSLGVRGITEAFF,TGTGCCAGCAGCTTGGGAGTAAGGGGTATAACTGAAGCTTTCTTT
TRBJ2-3,TRBV28,.,.,CASKVRGFATQYF,TGTGCCAGCAAAGTAAGAGGGTTCGCTACGCAGTATTTT
TRBJ2-7,TRBV6-5,.,.,CASSKGEATEQYF,TGTGCCAGCAGTAAGGGAGAAGCTACCGAGCAGTACTTC